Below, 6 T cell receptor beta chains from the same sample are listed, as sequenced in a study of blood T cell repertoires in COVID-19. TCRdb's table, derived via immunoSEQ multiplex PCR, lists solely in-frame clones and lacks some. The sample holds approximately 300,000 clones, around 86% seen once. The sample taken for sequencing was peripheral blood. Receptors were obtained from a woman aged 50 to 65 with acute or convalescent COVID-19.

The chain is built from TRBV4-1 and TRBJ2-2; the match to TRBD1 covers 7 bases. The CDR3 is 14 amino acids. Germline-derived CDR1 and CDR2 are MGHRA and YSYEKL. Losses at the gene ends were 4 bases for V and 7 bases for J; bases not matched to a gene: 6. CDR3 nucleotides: TGCGCCAGCAGCCTCGGGCAGGGGGTCGGGGAGCTGTTTTTT. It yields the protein CASSLGQGVGELFF.

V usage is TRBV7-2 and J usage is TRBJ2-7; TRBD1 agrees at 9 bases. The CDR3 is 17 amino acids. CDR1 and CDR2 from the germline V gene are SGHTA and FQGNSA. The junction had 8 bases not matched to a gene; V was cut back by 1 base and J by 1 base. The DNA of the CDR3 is TGTGCCAGCAGCTTAGGTCGTACCGGGACAGGGTCCTACGAGCAGTACTTC. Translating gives CASSLGRTGTGSYEQYF.

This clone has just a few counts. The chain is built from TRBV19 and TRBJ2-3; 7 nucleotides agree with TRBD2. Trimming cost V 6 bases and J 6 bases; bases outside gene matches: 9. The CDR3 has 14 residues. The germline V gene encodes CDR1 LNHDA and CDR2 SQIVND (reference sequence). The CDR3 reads CASSEGLVRDTQYF. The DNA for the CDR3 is TGTGCCAGTAGCGAAGGACTAGTCAGGGATACGCAGTATTTT.

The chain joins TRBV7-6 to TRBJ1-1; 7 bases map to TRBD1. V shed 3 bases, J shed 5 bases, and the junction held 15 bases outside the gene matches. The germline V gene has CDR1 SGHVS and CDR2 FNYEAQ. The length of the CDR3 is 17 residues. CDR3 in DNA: TGTGCCAGCAGCTTGGTGGCTCAAGGGGGCGCATGGACTGAAGCTTTCTTT. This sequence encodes CASSLVAQGGAWTEAFF.

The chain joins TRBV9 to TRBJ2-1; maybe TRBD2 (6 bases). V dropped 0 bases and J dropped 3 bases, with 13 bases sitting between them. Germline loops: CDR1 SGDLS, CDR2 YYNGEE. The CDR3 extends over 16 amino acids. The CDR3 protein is CASSVGLAPNYNEQFF. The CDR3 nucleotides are TGTGCCAGCAGCGTAGGGCTAGCGCCCAACTACAATGAGCAGTTCTTC.

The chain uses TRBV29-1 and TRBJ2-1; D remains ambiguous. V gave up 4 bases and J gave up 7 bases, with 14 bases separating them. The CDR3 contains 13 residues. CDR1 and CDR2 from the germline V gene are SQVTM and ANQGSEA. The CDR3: CSVAGAPFNEQFF. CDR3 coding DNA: TGCAGCGTTGCGGGTGCCCCATTTAATGAGCAGTTCTTC.